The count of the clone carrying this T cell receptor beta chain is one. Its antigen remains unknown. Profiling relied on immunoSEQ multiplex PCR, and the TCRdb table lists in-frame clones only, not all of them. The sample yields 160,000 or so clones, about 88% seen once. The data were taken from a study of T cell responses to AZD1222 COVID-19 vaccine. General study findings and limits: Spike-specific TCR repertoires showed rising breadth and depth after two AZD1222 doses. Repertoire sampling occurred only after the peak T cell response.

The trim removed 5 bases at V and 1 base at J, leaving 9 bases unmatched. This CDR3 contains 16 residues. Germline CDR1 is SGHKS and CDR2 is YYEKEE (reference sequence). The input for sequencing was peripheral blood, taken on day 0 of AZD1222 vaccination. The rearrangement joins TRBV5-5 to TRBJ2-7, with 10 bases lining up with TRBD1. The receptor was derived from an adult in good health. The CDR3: CASSFGGQGISYEQYF. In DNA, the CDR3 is TGTGCCAGCAGTTTTGGGGGACAGGGGATTTCCTACGAGCAGTACTTC.